In this sample, the clone carrying this T cell receptor beta chain turned up once. The data originate from a study of Ad26.COV2.S vaccination and SARS-CoV-2 variants. Produced via immunoSEQ multiplex PCR; TCRdb's table is partial and in-frame only. The sample lists more than 400,000 clones, around 92% occurring once. As for treatment: around 19 received Ad26.COV2.S at low or high dose, single or two shots; several received placebo; per-sample allocation not given. Day 63 following the first vaccine or placebo injection was when the samples were taken. Per the germline V gene, CDR1 is MNHEY and CDR2 is SMNVEV (reference sequence). The CDR3 is 15 residues long. Trimming took off 6 bases at V and 4 bases at J, with 18 bases between the two ends.

This sequence joins TRBV27 and TRBJ1-2; D is undetermined. The source material was peripheral blood, sampled in a trial of Ad26.COV2.S vaccine versus placebo. The source of this sequence is a person between 18 and 60 years old who received the Ad26.COV2.S COVID-19 vaccine or a placebo. CDR3 loop: CASSLTLTPGYGYTF. The CDR3 bases are TGTGCCAGCAGCTTAACCCTCACCCCGGGCTATGGCTACACCTTC.